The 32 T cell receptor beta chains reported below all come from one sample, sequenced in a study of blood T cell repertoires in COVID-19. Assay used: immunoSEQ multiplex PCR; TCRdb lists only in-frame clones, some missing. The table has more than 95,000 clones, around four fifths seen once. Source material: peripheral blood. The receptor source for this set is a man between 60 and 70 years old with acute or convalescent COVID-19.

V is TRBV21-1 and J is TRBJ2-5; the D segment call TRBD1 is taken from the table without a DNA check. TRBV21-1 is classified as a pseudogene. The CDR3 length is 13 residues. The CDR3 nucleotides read TGTGCCAGCAGCTCGGACAGGGCGGAGACCCAGTACTTC. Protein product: CASSSDRAETQYF.

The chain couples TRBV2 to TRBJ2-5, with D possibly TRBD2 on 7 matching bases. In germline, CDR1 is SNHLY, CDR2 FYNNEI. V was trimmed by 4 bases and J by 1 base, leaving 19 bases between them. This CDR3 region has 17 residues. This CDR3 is CASSVGQGRGSQETQYF. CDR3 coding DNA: TGTGCCAGCAGTGTGGGGCAGGGGAGGGGATCCCAAGAGACCCAGTACTTC.

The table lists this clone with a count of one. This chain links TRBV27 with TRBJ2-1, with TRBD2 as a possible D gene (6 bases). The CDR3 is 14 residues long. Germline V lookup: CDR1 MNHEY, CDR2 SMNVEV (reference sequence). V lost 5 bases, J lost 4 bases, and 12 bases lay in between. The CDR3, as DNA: TGTGCCAGCAGTCGGGAGCGCCGATACAATGAGCAGTTCTTC. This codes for CASSRERRYNEQFF.

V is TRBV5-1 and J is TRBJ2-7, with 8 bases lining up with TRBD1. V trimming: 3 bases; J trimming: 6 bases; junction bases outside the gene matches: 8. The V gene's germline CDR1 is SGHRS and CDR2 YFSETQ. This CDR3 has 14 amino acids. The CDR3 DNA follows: TGCGCCAGCAGCTATGGACAGGGTGTCGGCGAGCAGTACTTC. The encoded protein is CASSYGQGVGEQYF.

CDR3 bases: TGCGCCAGCAGCTTGTTCCTAGCGGGAGAGACCCAGTACTTC. This encodes CASSLFLAGETQYF. The genes are TRBV5-1 and TRBJ2-5; 8 positions match TRBD2. This CDR3 has 14 residues. The trim removed 1 base at V and 4 bases at J, leaving 3 bases unmatched. Germline CDR1 and CDR2: SGHRS and YFSETQ.

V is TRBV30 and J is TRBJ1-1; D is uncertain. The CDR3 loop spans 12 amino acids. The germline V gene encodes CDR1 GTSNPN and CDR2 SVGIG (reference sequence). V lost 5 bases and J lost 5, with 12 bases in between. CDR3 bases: TGTGCCTGGTCCGACGGGGAGACTGAAGCTTTCTTT. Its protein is CAWSDGETEAFF.

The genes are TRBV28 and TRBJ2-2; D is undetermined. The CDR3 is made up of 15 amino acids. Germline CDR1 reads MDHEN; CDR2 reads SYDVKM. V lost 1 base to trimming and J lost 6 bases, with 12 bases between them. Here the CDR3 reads CASSLYPRSAGELFF. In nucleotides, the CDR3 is TGTGCCAGCAGTTTATATCCCAGGTCGGCCGGGGAGCTGTTTTTT. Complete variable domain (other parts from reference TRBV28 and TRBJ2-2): DVKVTQSSRYLVKRTGEKVFLECVQDMDHENMFWYRQDPGLGLRLIYFSYDVKMKEKGDIPEGYSVSREKKERFSLILESASTNQTSMYLCASSLYPRSAGELFFGEGSRLTVL.

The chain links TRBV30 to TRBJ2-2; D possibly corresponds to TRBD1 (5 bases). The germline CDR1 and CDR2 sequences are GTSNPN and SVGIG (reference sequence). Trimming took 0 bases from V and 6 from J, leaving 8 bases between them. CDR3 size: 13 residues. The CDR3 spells CAWSVGRAGELFF. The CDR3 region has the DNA TGTGCCTGGAGTGTCGGCAGGGCCGGGGAGCTGTTTTTT.

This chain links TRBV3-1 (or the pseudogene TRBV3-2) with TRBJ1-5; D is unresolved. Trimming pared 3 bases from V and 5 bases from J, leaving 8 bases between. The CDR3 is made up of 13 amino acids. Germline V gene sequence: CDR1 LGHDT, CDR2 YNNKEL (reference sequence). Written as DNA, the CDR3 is TGTGCCAGCAGCCAGGAGAGAGATCAGCCCCAGCATTTT. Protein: CASSQERDQPQHF.

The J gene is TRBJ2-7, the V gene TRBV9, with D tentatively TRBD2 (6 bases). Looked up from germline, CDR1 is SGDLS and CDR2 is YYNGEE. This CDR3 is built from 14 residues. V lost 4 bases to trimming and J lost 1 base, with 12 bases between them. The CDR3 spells CASSPGLQSYEQYF. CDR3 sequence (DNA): TGTGCCAGCAGCCCAGGACTACAGTCCTACGAGCAGTACTTC. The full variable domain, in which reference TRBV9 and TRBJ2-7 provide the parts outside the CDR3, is DSGVTQTPKHLITATGQRVTLRCSPRSGDLSVYWYQQSLDQGLQFLIQYYNGEERAKGNILERFSAQQFPDLHSELNLSSLELGDSALYFCASSPGLQSYEQYFGPGTRLTVT.

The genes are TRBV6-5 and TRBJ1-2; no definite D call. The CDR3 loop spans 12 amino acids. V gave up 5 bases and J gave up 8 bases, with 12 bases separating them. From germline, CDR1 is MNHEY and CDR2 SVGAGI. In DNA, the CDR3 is TGTGCCAGCAGTATTAGGCCCGGGGGCTACACCTTC. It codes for CASSIRPGGYTF.

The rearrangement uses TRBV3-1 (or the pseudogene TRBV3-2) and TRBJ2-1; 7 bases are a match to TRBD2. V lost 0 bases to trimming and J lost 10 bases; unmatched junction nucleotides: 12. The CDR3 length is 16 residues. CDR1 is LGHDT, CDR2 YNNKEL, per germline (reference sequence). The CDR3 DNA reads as TGTGCCAGCAGCCAAGATACCAGCGGGAACCGGAGAGAGCAGTTCTTC. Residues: CASSQDTSGNRREQFF.

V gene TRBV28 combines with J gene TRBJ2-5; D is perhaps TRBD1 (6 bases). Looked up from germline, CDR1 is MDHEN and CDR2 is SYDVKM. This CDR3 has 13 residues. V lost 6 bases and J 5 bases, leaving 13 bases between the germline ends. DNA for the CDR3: TGTGCCAGCAGCGAGGGGACACGGGAGACCCAGTACTTC. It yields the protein CASSEGTRETQYF.

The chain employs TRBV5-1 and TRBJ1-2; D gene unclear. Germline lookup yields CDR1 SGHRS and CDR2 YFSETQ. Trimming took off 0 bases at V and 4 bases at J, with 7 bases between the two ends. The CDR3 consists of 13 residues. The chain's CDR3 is CASSLEGVYGYTF. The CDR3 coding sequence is TGCGCCAGCAGCTTGGAGGGAGTCTATGGCTACACCTTC.

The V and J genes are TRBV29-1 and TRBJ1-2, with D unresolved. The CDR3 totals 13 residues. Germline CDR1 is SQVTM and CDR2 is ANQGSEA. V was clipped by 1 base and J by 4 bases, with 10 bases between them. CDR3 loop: CSVEGEWGYGYTF. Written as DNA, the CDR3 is TGCAGCGTTGAAGGGGAGTGGGGCTATGGCTACACCTTC.

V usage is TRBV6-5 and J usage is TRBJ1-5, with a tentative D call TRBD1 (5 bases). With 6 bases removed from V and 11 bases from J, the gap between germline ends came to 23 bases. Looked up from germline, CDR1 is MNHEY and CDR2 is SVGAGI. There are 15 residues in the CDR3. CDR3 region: CASRNDRSLTGAQHF. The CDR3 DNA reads TGTGCCAGCAGGAACGACAGATCCTTGACGGGGGCCCAGCATTTT.

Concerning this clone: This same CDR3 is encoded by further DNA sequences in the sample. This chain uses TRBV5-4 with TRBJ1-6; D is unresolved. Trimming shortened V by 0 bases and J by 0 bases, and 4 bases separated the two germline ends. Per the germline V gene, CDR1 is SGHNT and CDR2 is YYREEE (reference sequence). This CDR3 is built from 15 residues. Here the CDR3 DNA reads TGTGCCAGCAGCTTGGGGAGCTCCTATAATTCACCCCTCCACTTT. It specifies CASSLGSSYNSPLHF.

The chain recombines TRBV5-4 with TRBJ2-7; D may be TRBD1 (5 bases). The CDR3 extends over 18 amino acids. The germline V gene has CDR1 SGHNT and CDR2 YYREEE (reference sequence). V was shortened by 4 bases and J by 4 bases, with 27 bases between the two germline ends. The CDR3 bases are TGTGCCAGCAGCCAAATCCGCGTGACAGAGGACCTTGATTACGAGCAGTACTTC. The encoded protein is CASSQIRVTEDLDYEQYF.

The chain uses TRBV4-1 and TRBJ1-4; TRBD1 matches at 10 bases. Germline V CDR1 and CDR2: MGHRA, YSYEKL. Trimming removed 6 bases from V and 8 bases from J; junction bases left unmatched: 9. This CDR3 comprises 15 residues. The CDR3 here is CASRPPGQGREKLFF. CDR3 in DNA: TGCGCCAGCAGACCTCCGGGACAGGGGAGGGAAAAACTGTTTTTT.

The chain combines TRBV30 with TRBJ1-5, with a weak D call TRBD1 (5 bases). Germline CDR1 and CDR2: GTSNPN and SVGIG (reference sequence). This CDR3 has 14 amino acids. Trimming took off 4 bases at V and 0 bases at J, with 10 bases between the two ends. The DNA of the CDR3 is TGTGCCTGGACGCCGGGGGATAGCAATCAGCCCCAGCATTTT. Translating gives CAWTPGDSNQPQHF.

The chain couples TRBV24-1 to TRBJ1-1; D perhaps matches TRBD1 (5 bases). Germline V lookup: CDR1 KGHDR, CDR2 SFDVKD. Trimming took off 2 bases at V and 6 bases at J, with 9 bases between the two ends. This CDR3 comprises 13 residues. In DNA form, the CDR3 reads TGTGCCACCAGTGATTACCAGGGTTCTGAAGCTTTCTTT. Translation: CATSDYQGSEAFF.

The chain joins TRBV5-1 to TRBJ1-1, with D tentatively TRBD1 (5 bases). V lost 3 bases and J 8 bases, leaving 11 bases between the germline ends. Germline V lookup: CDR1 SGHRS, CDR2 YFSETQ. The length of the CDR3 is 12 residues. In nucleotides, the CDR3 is TGCGCCAGCAGCTCCGACAGCTCCGAAGCTTTCTTT. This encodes CASSSDSSEAFF. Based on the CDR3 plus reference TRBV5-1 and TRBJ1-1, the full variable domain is KAGVTQTPRYLIKTRGQQVTLSCSPISGHRSVSWYQQTPGQGLQFLFEYFSETQRNKGNFPGRFSGRQFSNSRSEMNVSTLELGDSALYLCASSSDSSEAFFGQGTRLTVV.

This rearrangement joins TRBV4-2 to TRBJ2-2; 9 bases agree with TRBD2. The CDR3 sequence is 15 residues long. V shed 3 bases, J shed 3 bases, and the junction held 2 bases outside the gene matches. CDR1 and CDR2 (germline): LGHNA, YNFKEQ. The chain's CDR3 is CASSQAGGDTGELFF. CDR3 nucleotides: TGTGCCAGCAGCCAGGCGGGAGGGGACACCGGGGAGCTGTTTTTT.

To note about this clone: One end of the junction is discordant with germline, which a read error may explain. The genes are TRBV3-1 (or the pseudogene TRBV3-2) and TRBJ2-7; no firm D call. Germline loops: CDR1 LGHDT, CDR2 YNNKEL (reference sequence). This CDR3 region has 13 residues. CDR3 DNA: TGTGCCAGCAGTCAAGGTAGTTGGTACGAGCAGTACTTC. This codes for CASSQGSWYEQYF.

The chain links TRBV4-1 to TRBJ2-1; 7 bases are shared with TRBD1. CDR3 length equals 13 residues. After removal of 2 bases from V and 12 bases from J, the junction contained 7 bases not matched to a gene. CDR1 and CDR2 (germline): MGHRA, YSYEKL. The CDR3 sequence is CASSQLTGAAQFF. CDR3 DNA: TGCGCCAGCAGCCAACTAACAGGGGCGGCGCAGTTCTTC.

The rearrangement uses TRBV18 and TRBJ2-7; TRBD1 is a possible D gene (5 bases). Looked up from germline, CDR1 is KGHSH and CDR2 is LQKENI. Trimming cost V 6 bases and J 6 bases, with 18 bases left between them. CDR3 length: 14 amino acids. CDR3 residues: CASSPLAGMSEQYF. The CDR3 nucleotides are TGTGCCAGCTCGCCCCTGGCAGGGATGAGCGAGCAGTACTTC.

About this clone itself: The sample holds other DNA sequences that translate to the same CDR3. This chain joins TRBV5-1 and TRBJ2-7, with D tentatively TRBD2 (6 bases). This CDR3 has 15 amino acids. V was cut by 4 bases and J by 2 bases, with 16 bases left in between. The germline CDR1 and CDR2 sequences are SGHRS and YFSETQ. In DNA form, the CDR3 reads TGCGCCAGCAGCCCGTCTCCTAGCGAGACCTACGAGCAGTACTTC. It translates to CASSPSPSETYEQYF.

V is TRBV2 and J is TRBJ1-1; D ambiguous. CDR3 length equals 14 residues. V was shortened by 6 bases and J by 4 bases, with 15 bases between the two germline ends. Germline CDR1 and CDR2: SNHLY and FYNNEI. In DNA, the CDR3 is TGTGCCAGCAGAACACAGCGGATGGGCACTGAAGCTTTCTTT. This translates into CASRTQRMGTEAFF.

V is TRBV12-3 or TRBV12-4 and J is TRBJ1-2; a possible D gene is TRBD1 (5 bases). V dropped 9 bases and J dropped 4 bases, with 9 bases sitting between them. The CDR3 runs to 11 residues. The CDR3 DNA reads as TGTGCCAGTAGAGACAGCTATGGCTACACCTTC. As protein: CASRDSYGYTF.

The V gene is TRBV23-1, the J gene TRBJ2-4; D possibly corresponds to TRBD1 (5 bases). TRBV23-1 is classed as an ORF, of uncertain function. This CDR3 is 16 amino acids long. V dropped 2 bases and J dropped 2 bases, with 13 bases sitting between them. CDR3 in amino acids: CASSQADSAPKNIQYF. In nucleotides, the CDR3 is TGCGCCAGCAGTCAAGCTGACAGTGCACCCAAAAACATTCAGTACTTC.

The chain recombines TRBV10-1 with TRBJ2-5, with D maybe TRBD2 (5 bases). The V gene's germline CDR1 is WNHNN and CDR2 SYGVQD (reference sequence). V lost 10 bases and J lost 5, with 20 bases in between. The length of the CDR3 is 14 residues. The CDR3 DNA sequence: TGCGCCACCTATCTAGAGAGGGATTGGGAGACCCAGTACTTC. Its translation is CATYLERDWETQYF.

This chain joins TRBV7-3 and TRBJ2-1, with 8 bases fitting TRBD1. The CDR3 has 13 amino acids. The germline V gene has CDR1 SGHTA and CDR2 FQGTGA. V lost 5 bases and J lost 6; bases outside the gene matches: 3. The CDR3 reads CASSAGTGNEQFF. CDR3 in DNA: TGTGCCAGCAGCGCCGGGACAGGCAATGAGCAGTTCTTC.